This T cell receptor beta chain was captured in a study of naive and memory T cell subsets. The beta constant-region primer was an equimolar mix of two oligonucleotides covering TRBC1 and TRBC2. MiXCR, run by TCRdb on the UMI-ligation and nested PCR reads, gives a single entry per CDR3 protein. The data hold 140,000 to 150,000 distinct CDR3 sequences, with about a sixth observed a single time. V gave up 5 bases and J gave up 1 base, with 8 bases separating them. The CDR3 covers 13 residues. The germline gives CDR1 MNHEY, CDR2 SMNVEV (reference sequence). This chain joins TRBV27 and TRBJ1-1, with D unresolved. The sequenced material came from naive CD4+ T cells from blood. The sequence was collected from a human donor in good health. CDR3 in amino acids: CASSERENTEAFF. CDR3 nucleotide sequence: TGTGCCAGCAGTGAACGAGAGAACACTGAAGCTTTCTTT.